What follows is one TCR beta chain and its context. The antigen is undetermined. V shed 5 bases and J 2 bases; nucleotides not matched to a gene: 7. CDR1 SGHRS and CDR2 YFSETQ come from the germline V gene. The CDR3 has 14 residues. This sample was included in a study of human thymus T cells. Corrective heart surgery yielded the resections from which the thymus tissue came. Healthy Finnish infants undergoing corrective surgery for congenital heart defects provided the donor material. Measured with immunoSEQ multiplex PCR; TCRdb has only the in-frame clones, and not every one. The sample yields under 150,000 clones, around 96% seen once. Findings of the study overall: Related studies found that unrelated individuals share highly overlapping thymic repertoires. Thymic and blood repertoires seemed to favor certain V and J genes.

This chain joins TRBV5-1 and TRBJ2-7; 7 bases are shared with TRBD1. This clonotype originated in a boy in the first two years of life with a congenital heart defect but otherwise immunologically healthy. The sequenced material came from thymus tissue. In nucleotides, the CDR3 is TGCGCCAGCAGTCCCAGACAGGGACCCTACGAGCAGTACTTC. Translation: CASSPRQGPYEQYF.